The next 22 T cell receptor beta chains were all read from a single sample in a study of CD8 T cells in ankylosing spondylitis. The study, taken as a whole, reports: There was a TCR beta motif, made of eight highly homologous variants, that appeared characteristic of ankylosing spondylitis blood.

Their target antigens are unknown. TCRdb processed the 5' RACE reads anew with MiXCR; each CDR3 protein has one entry. The repertoire consists of roughly 370,000 distinct CDR3 sequences, with 20% to 25% occurring once and the leading ten covering less than 20%. The sequenced sample was blood, either unsorted or a sorted T cell fraction (not recorded which). These receptors all come from a male donor with ankylosing spondylitis.

This clonotype was counted between two and nine times. The CDR3: CSARGTSGVTGELFF. CDR3 bases: TGCAGTGCTAGGGGGACTAGCGGGGTCACCGGGGAGCTGTTTTTT. V gene TRBV20-1 combines with J gene TRBJ2-2, with TRBD2 matching over 13 bases. The V gene's germline CDR1 is DFQATT and CDR2 SNEGSKA (reference sequence). The CDR3 runs to 15 residues. V shed 3 bases, J shed 4 bases, and the junction held 2 bases outside the gene matches.

This clonotype was seen more than once but under ten times. This chain joins TRBV20-1 and TRBJ2-7, with D tentatively TRBD1 or TRBD2 (6 bases each). The CDR3 extends over 14 amino acids. Trimming removed 6 bases at V and 0 bases at J, with 15 bases between. Germline V CDR1 and CDR2: DFQATT, SNEGSKA (reference sequence). The CDR3 bases are TGCAGTGCGGGGGGCCACGCCCTCTCCTACGAGCAGTACTTC. It encodes CSAGGHALSYEQYF.

This chain links TRBV29-1 with TRBJ2-5, with D uncertain. Trimming took off 2 bases at V and 3 bases at J, with 10 bases between the two ends. In germline, CDR1 is SQVTM, CDR2 ANQGSEA. CDR3 length equals 13 residues. CDR3 nucleotide sequence: TGCAGCGTTGAATCGGGCGGAGAAGAGACCCAGTACTTC. Translating gives CSVESGGEETQYF.

This rearrangement joins TRBV20-1 to TRBJ1-1; 7 bases are a match to TRBD1. Germline V gene lookup returns CDR1 DFQATT and CDR2 SNEGSKA (reference sequence). The CDR3 extends over 13 amino acids. Losses at the gene ends were 6 bases for V and 4 bases for J; bases not matched to a gene: 8. CDR3 region: CSAYDRAGTEAFF. DNA for the CDR3: TGCAGTGCCTACGACAGGGCAGGCACTGAAGCTTTCTTT.

The rearrangement links TRBV7-2 to TRBJ1-2, with TRBD1 matching over 8 bases. This CDR3 has 14 residues. Germline V CDR1 and CDR2: SGHTA, FQGNSA. J lost 7 bases, V lost 3 bases, and 7 bases had no gene match. CDR3: CASSLAGGSSGYTF. The CDR3 region has the DNA TGTGCCAGCAGCTTGGCAGGGGGCTCGTCTGGCTACACCTTC.

This clonotype was detected a few times. This chain connects TRBV5-1 to TRBJ1-5; D is unclear. Trimming stripped 4 bases from V and 8 bases from J, with 19 bases between. The CDR3 has 15 amino acids. Germline V CDR1 and CDR2: SGHRS, YFSETQ. The CDR3 sequence is CASSPLGVPAEPQHF. The DNA of the CDR3 is TGCGCCAGCAGCCCGCTCGGGGTCCCAGCGGAGCCCCAGCATTTT.

This clonotype was seen repeatedly, ten times or more. J is TRBJ2-1 and V is TRBV5-1, with 7 bases identical to TRBD2. This CDR3 is built from 18 residues. J lost 6 bases, V lost 6 bases, and 21 bases had no gene match. CDR1 and CDR2 from the germline V gene are SGHRS and YFSETQ. The CDR3 coding sequence is TGCGCCAGCACCTTCGATGGGAACGTAGACGGACTAGGCAATGAGCAGTTCTTC. Translation: CASTFDGNVDGLGNEQFF.

This chain links TRBV12-3 or TRBV12-4 with TRBJ1-4, with 12 bases lining up with TRBD1. CDR3 length: 12 residues. With 10 bases clipped from V and 10 bases from J, the junction kept 4 bases outside the gene matches. The CDR3 DNA follows: TGTGCCACCGGGACAGGGGGCGGAAAACTGTTTTTT. Translated, it gives CATGTGGGKLFF.

This chain links TRBV20-1 with TRBJ2-2, with D maybe TRBD2 (5 bases). Between the trimmed V and J ends, which lost 1 base and 3 bases, there was a span of 12 bases. Germline V gene sequence: CDR1 DFQATT, CDR2 SNEGSKA (reference sequence). The CDR3 extends over 15 amino acids. CDR3 in DNA: TGCAGTGCTAGAGGCCCAATCGGGGACACCGGGGAGCTGTTTTTT. Its translation: CSARGPIGDTGELFF.

This clonotype occurred many times. The V call is TRBV5-1, the J call TRBJ2-7; no clear D. Germline V lookup: CDR1 SGHRS, CDR2 YFSETQ. This CDR3 is 14 amino acids long. V lost 0 bases, J lost 2 bases, and 9 bases lay in between. The CDR3 DNA follows: TGCGCCAGCAGCTTGGACCTAGGGCCCTACGAGCAGTACTTC. This codes for CASSLDLGPYEQYF.

The chain's CDR3 is CSVITSYEQYF. The CDR3 region has the DNA TGCAGCGTCATCACCTCCTACGAGCAGTACTTC. This chain links TRBV29-1 with TRBJ2-7; D ambiguous. With 6 bases removed from V and 0 bases from J, the gap between germline ends came to 6 bases. The CDR3 length is 11 residues. The V gene's germline CDR1 is SQVTM and CDR2 ANQGSEA.

The chain links TRBV4-2 to TRBJ2-1; 9 bases match TRBD2. The junction had 7 bases not matched to a gene; V was cut back by 0 bases and J by 7 bases. The CDR3 is 16 residues long. The germline V gene encodes CDR1 LGHNA and CDR2 YNFKEQ. CDR3 amino acids: CASSQEGGRARNEQFF. DNA of the CDR3: TGTGCCAGCAGCCAAGAGGGCGGGAGGGCGAGGAATGAGCAGTTCTTC.

This clonotype came up a few times. This chain links TRBV5-1 with TRBJ1-2; the match to TRBD1 covers 12 bases. Germline values: CDR1 SGHRS, CDR2 YFSETQ. V shed 4 bases, J shed 6 bases, and the junction held 4 bases outside the gene matches. The CDR3 contains 14 residues. CDR3: CASSRGQGADGYTF. The CDR3 DNA sequence: TGCGCCAGCAGCAGGGGACAGGGGGCCGATGGCTACACCTTC.

The sample holds many counts of this clonotype. The gene calls are TRBV12-3 or TRBV12-4 and TRBJ1-1; 7 nucleotides line up with TRBD1. The CDR3 length is 15 residues. J was trimmed by 2 bases and V by 6 bases; bases with no gene match: 9. CDR3: CASRARDRQNTEAFF. The DNA for the CDR3 is TGTGCCAGCAGAGCCCGGGACAGACAAAACACTGAAGCTTTCTTT.

This clonotype was found a few times. This sequence joins TRBV6-5 and TRBJ1-4; D is undetermined. CDR3 length: 16 residues. The germline V gene encodes CDR1 MNHEY and CDR2 SVGAGI. Trimming removed 0 bases at V and 14 bases at J, with 22 bases between. This CDR3 is CASSYSKPKTYSRLFF. In nucleotides, the CDR3 is TGTGCCAGCAGTTACTCGAAACCCAAAACATATTCTAGGCTGTTTTTT.

This chain joins TRBV4-1 and TRBJ2-7; D perhaps matches TRBD2 (6 bases). The germline V gene encodes CDR1 MGHRA and CDR2 YSYEKL. There are 14 residues in the CDR3. The V and J ends lost 1 base and 4 bases respectively, with 11 bases between them. The CDR3 sequence is CASSQALANYEQYF. The CDR3 DNA reads as TGCGCCAGCAGCCAAGCCCTAGCGAATTACGAGCAGTACTTC.

This rearrangement joins TRBV4-1 to TRBJ1-2; TRBD1 might be the D (6 bases). The germline V gene encodes CDR1 MGHRA and CDR2 YSYEKL. The CDR3 totals 15 residues. V was shortened by 1 base and J by 4 bases, with 13 bases between the two germline ends. The CDR3: CASSQGTELPYGYTF. The CDR3 DNA follows: TGCGCCAGCAGCCAAGGGACAGAACTCCCCTATGGCTACACCTTC.

This clonotype was detected only a few times. The chain uses TRBV24-1 and TRBJ2-1; 11 nucleotides agree with TRBD2. V shed 4 bases and J 0 bases; nucleotides not matched to a gene: 4. CDR3 length equals 17 residues. The germline gives CDR1 KGHDR, CDR2 SFDVKD. This chain's CDR3 is CATSDPGLADSYNEQFF. In DNA, the CDR3 is TGTGCCACCAGTGACCCGGGACTAGCGGACTCCTACAATGAGCAGTTCTTC.

This clonotype turned up a few times. The chain carries TRBV28 and TRBJ1-5; D possibly corresponds to TRBD1 (5 bases). The CDR3 has 17 residues. V was cut by 2 bases and J by 2 bases, with 16 bases left in between. Germline V CDR1 and CDR2: MDHEN, SYDVKM. The CDR3, as DNA: TGTGCCAGCAGTTTAGGGGGAGCCCCCATTCGCAATCAGCCCCAGCATTTT. This encodes CASSLGGAPIRNQPQHF.

Only a few counts were recorded for this clonotype. This rearrangement joins TRBV29-1 to TRBJ1-1, with D possibly being TRBD1 (6 bases). Trimming took 6 bases from V and 3 from J, leaving 11 bases between them. Germline loops: CDR1 SQVTM, CDR2 ANQGSEA. The CDR3 has 12 residues. CDR3 region: CSVDDRHTEAFF. The DNA for the CDR3 is TGCAGCGTGGACGACAGGCACACTGAAGCTTTCTTT.

V is TRBV5-1 and J is TRBJ2-3; 8 bases fit TRBD2. Germline values: CDR1 SGHRS, CDR2 YFSETQ. This CDR3 is built from 16 residues. Unmatched junction bases numbered 8, after V lost 4 bases and J lost 1 base. The CDR3, as DNA: TGCGCCAGCAGCCCTGTAGCGGGACCTCGCACAGATACGCAGTATTTT. Translated, it gives CASSPVAGPRTDTQYF.

Here the CDR3 DNA reads TGTGCCAGCAACCCCAAAGGAGGCACTGAAGCTTTCTTT. It is translated as CASNPKGGTEAFF. The chain uses TRBV12-3 or TRBV12-4 and TRBJ1-1; D remains unclear. This CDR3 has 13 residues. With 7 bases removed from V and 4 bases from J, the gap between germline ends came to 13 bases.